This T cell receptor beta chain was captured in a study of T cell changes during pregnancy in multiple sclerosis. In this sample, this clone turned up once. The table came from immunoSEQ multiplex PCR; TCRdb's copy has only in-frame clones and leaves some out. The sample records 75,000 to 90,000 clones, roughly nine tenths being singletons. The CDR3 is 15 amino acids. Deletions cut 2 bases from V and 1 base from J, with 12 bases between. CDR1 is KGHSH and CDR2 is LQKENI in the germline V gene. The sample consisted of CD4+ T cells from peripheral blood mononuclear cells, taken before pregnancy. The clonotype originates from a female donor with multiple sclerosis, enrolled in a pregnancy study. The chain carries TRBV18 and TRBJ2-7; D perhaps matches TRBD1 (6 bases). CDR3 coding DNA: TGTGCCAGCTCACCAGCCGGGACAACTTCCTACGAGCAGTACTTC. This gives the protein CASSPAGTTSYEQYF.